The clone carrying this T cell receptor (beta chain) was detected only once. The data stem from a study of blood T cell repertoires in COVID-19. Study context: Spain, Italy and the United States supplied samples that represented acute and convalescent COVID-19. Nucleic acid was either cDNA or gDNA, and it came from T cells, B-cell-depleted T cells, or PBMCs.

Per the original data handling: Amplification of reference gene primers provided the estimated nucleated cell counts. Generated by immunoSEQ multiplex PCR, the TCRdb table keeps only in-frame clones and is missing some. That table furnishes V, J and clone size, whereas the DNA furnished D and trimming. Of over 250,000 clones in the sample, approximately 91% are singletons; the top ten hold roughly an eighth. The V and J ends lost 6 bases and 0 bases, in that order; junction bases with no gene match: 5. This CDR3 has 14 residues. CDR1 and CDR2 (germline): SQVTM, ANQGSEA. Sequences were obtained from peripheral blood. The TCR was taken from an older woman with acute or convalescent COVID-19. The V call is TRBV29-1, the J call TRBJ1-1, with 9 bases identical to TRBD1. The CDR3 spells CSVKTGGMNTEAFF. In nucleotides, the CDR3 is TGCAGCGTCAAGACAGGGGGAATGAACACTGAAGCTTTCTTT. Using reference TRBV29-1 and TRBJ1-1 for the parts outside the CDR3, the full variable domain is SAVISQKPSRDICQRGTSLTIQCQVDSQVTMMFWYRQQPGQSLTLIATANQGSEATYESGFVIDKFPISRPNLTFSTLTVSNMSPEDSSIYLCSVKTGGMNTEAFFGQGTRLTVV.